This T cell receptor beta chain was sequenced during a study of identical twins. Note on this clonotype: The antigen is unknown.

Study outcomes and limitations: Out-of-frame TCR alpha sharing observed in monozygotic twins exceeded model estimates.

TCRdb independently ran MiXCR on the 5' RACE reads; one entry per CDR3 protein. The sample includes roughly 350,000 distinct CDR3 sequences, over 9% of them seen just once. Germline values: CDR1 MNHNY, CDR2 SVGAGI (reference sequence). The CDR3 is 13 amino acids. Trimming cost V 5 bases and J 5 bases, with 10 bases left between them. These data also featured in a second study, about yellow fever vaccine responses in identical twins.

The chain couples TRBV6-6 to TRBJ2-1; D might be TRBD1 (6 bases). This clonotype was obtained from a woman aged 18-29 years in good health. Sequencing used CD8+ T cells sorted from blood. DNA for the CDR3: TGTGCCAGCAGTGGCTGGACAGACAATGAGCAGTTCTTC. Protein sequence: CASSGWTDNEQFF.